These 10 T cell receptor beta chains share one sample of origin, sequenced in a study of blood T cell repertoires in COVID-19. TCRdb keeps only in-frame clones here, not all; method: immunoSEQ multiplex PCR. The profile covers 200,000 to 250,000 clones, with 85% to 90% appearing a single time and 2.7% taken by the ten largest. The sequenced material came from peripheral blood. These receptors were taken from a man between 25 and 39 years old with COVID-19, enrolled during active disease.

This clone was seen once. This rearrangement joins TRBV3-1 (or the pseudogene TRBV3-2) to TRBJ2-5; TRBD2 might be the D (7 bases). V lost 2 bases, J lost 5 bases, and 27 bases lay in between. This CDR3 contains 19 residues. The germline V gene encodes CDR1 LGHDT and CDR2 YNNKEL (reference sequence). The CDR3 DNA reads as TGTGCCAGCAGCCAATTCACTTCGGCCGGGGGGCGAGTCCGGGAGACCCAGTACTTC. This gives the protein CASSQFTSAGGRVRETQYF.

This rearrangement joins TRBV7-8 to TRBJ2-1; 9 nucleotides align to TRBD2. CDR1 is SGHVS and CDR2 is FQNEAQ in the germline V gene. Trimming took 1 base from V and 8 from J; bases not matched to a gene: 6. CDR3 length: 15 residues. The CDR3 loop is CASSLVAGGLDEQFF. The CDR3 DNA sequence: TGTGCCAGCAGCTTAGTGGCGGGGGGGCTCGATGAGCAGTTCTTC.

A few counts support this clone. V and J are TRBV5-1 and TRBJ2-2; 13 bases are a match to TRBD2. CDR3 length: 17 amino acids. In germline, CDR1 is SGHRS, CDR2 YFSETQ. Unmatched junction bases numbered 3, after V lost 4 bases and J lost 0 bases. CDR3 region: CASSKGTSGTNTGELFF. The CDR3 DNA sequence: TGCGCCAGCAGCAAAGGGACTAGCGGGACGAACACCGGGGAGCTGTTTTTT.

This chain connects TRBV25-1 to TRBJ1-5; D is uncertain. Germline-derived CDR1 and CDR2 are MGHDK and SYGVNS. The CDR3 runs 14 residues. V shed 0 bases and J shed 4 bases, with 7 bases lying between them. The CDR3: CASSEYAGNQPQHF. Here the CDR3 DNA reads TGTGCCAGCAGTGAATACGCGGGGAATCAGCCCCAGCATTTT. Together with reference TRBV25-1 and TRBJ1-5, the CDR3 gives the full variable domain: EADIYQTPRYLVIGTGKKITLECSQTMGHDKMYWYQQDPGMELHLIHYSYGVNSTEKGDLSSESTVSRIRTEHFPLTLESARPSHTSQYLCASSEYAGNQPQHFGDGTRLSIL.

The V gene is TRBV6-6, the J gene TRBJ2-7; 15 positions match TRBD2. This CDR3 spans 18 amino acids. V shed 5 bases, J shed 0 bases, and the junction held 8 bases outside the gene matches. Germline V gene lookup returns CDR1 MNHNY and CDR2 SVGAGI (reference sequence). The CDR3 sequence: CASSPRTSGGGGSYEQYF. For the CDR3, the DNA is TGTGCCAGCAGTCCGAGGACTAGCGGGGGGGGCGGCTCCTACGAGCAGTACTTC.

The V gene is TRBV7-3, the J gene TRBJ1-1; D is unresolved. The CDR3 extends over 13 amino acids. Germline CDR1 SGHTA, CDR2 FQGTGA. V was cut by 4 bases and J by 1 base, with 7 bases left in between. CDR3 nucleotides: TGTGCCAGCAGCTCTCAGGAGAACACTGAAGCTTTCTTT. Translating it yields CASSSQENTEAFF.

The CDR3 is CASSLAGTANTEAFF. The CDR3 DNA reads as TGTGCCAGCAGTTTAGCCGGGACAGCGAACACTGAAGCTTTCTTT. The chain carries TRBV27 and TRBJ1-1; TRBD1 agrees at 7 bases. CDR1 and CDR2 (germline): MNHEY, SMNVEV (reference sequence). The CDR3 is 15 amino acids. Trimming at V came to 2 bases and at J to 1 base, leaving 4 bases not matched to a gene.

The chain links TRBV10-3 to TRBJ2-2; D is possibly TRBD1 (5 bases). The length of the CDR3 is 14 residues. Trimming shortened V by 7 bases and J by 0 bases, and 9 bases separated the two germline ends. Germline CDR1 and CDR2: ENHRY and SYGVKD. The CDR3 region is CAITRVANTGELFF. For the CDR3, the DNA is TGTGCCATCACCAGGGTGGCGAACACCGGGGAGCTGTTTTTT.

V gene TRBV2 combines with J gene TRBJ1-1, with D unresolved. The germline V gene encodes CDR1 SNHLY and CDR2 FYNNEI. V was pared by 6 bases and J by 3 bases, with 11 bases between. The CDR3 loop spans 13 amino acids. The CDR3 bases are TGTGCCAGCAGAATATCAGGCTACACTGAAGCTTTCTTT. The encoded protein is CASRISGYTEAFF.

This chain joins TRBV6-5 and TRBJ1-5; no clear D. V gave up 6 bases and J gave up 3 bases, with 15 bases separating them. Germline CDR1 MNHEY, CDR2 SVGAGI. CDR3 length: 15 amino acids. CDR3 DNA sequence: TGTGCCAGCAGGTCACGGGAGGCCCCCAATCAGCCCCAGCATTTT. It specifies CASRSREAPNQPQHF.